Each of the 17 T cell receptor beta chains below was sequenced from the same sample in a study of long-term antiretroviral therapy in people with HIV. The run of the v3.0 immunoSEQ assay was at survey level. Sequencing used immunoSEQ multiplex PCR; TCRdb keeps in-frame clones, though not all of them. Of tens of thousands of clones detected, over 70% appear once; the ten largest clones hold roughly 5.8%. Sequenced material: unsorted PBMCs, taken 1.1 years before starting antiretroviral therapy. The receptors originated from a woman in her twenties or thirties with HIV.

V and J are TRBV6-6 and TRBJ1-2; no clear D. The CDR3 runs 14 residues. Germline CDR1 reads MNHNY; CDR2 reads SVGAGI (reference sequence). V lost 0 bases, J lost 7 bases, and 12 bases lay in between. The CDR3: CASSYSLVPTGYTF. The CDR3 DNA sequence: TGTGCCAGCAGTTACTCCTTGGTTCCCACTGGCTACACCTTC.

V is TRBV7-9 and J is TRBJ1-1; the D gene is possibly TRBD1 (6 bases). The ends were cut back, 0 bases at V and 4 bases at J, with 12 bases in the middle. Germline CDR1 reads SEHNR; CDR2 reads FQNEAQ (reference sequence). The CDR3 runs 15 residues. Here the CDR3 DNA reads TGTGCCAGCAGCTTAGCACAGGGAGGGGGCACTGAAGCTTTCTTT. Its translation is CASSLAQGGGTEAFF.

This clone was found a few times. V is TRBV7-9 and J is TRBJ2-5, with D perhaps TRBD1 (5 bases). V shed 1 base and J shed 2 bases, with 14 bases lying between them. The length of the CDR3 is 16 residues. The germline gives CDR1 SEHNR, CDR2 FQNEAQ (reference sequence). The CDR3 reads CASSLGSQGRQETQYF. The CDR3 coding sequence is TGTGCCAGCAGCTTAGGGTCTCAGGGTCGACAAGAGACCCAGTACTTC.

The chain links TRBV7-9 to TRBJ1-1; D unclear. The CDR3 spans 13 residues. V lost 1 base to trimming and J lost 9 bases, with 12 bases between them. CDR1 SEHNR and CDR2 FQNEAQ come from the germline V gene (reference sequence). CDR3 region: CASSLVSVGKAFF. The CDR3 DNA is TGTGCCAGCAGCTTAGTGTCGGTGGGTAAAGCTTTCTTT.

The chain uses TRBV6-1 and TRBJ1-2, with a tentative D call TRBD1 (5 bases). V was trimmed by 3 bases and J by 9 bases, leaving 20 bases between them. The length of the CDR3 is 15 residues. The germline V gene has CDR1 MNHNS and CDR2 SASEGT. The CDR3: CASSDRVAGKRSYTF. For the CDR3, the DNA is TGTGCCAGCAGTGATCGTGTGGCAGGGAAGAGGAGCTACACCTTC.

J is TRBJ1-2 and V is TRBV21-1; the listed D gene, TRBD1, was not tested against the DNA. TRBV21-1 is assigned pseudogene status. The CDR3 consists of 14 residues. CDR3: CASSKQGRGYGYTF. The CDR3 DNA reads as TGTGCCAGCAGCAAACAAGGCAGGGGCTATGGCTACACCTTC.

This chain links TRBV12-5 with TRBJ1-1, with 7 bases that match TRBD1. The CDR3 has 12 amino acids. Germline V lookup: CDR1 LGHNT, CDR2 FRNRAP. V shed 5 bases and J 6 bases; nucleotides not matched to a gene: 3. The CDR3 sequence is CASGPDRSEAFF. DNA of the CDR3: TGTGCTAGTGGTCCGGACAGGTCTGAAGCTTTCTTT.

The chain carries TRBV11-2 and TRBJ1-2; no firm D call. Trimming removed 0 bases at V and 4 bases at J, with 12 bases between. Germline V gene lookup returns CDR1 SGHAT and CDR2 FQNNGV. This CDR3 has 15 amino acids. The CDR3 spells CASSLDARESYGYTF. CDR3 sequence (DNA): TGTGCCAGCAGCTTAGATGCCAGAGAGTCCTATGGCTACACCTTC.

In nucleotides, the CDR3 is TGCAGCGTCGACAGTCTGGACTTAGCCAAAAACATTCAGTACTTC. Encoded protein: CSVDSLDLAKNIQYF. The chain carries TRBV29-1 and TRBJ2-4, with D possibly being TRBD1 or TRBD2 (5 bases each). The CDR3 has 15 amino acids. V lost 6 bases and J 0 bases, leaving 15 bases between the germline ends. Germline loops: CDR1 SQVTM, CDR2 ANQGSEA.

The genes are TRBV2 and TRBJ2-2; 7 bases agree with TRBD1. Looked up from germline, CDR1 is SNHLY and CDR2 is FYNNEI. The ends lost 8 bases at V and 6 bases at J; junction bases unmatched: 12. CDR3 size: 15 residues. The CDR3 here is CASLGQVGRSGELFF. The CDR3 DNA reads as TGTGCCAGCTTAGGACAGGTCGGAAGGTCCGGGGAGCTGTTTTTT. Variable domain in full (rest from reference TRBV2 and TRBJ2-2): EPEVTQTPSHQVTQMGQEVILRCVPISNHLYFYWYRQILGQKVEFLVSFYNNEISEKSEIFDDQFSVERPDGSNFTLKIRSTKLEDSAMYFCASLGQVGRSGELFFGEGSRLTVL.

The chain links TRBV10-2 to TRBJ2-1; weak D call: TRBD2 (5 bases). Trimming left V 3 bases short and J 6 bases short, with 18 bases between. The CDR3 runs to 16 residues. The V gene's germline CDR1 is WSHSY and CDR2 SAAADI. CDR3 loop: CASSEGRSGNFNEQFF. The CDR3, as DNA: TGCGCCAGCAGTGAAGGGAGAAGCGGAAATTTCAATGAGCAGTTCTTC.

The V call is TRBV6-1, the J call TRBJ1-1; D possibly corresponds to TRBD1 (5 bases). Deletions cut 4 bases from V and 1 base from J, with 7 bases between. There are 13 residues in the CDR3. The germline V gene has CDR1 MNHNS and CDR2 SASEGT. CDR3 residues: CASSGQPNTEAFF. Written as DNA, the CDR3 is TGTGCCAGCAGTGGACAGCCGAACACTGAAGCTTTCTTT.

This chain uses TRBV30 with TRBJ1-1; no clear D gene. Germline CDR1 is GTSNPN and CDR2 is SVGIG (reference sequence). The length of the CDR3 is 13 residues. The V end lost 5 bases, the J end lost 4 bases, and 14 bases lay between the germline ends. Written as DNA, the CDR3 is TGTGCCTGGTCGGCGGGCGTCGTCACTGAAGCTTTCTTT. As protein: CAWSAGVVTEAFF. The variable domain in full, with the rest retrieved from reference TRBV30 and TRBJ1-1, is SQTIHQWPATLVQPVGSPLSLECTVEGTSNPNLYWYRQAAGRGLQLLFYSVGIGQISSEVPQNLSASRPQDRQFILSSKKLLLSDSGFYLCAWSAGVVTEAFFGQGTRLTVV.

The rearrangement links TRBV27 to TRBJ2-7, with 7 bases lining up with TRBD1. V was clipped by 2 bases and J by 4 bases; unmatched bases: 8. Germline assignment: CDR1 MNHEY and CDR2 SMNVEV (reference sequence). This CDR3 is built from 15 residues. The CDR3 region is CASSLGLATGYEQYF. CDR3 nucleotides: TGTGCCAGCAGTTTAGGCCTCGCGACAGGGTACGAGCAGTACTTC.

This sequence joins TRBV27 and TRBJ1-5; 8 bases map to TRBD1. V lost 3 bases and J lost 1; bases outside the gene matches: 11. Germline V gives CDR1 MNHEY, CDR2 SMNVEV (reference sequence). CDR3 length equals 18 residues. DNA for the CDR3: TGTGCCAGCAGTTTTACCGGGACAGGCATTGGGAGCAATCAGCCCCAGCATTTT. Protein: CASSFTGTGIGSNQPQHF.

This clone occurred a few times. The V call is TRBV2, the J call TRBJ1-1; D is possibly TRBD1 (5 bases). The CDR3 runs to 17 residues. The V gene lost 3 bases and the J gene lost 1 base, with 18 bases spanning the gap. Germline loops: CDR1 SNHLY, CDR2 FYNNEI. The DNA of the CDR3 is TGTGCCAGCAGTGATGATGCCCCTGGGGCAGGGAACACTGAAGCTTTCTTT. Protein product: CASSDDAPGAGNTEAFF. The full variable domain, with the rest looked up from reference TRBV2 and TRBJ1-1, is EPEVTQTPSHQVTQMGQEVILRCVPISNHLYFYWYRQILGQKVEFLVSFYNNEISEKSEIFDDQFSVERPDGSNFTLKIRSTKLEDSAMYFCASSDDAPGAGNTEAFFGQGTRLTVV.

CDR3 bases: TGTGCCAGCAGCCAAGGGGGTGTGGGAGAGACCCAGTACTTC. This encodes CASSQGGVGETQYF. The chain joins TRBV4-2 to TRBJ2-5, with D unclear. The CDR3 length is 14 residues. V gave up 1 base and J gave up 4 bases, with 10 bases separating them. The germline V gene has CDR1 LGHNA and CDR2 YNFKEQ.